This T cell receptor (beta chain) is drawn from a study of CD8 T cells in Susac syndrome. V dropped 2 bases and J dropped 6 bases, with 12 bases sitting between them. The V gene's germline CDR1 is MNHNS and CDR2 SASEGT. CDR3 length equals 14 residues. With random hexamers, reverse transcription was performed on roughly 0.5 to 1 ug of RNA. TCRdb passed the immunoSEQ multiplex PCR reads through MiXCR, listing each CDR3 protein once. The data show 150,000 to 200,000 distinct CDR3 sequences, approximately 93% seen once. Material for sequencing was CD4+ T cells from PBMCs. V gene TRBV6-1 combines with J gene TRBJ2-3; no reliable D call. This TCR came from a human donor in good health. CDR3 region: CASSERWPPDTQYF. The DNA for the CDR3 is TGTGCCAGCAGTGAAAGGTGGCCGCCGGATACGCAGTATTTT.